What follows describes a single T cell receptor (beta chain). Using its own MiXCR run on the 5' RACE reads, TCRdb lists one record per CDR3 protein. There are a few hundred thousand distinct CDR3 sequences in the sample; 25% to 30% occur only once, and roughly 13% lies in the top ten. These data originate in a study of T-cell memory formation after mild COVID-19. The V end was cut by 0 bases, the J end by 0 bases, with 13 bases between. The CDR3 is 17 amino acids. The germline V gene encodes CDR1 LGHNT and CDR2 FRNRAP. This chain links TRBV12-5 with TRBJ2-3; D remains ambiguous. The receptor comes from an adult woman who had mild COVID-19 (a few samples of this study predate the infection). Cell type and time point are not known. Material for sequencing was PBMCs or a T cell subset sorted from them (not recorded which). CDR3 bases: TGTGCTAGTGGTTTGGTAACGTCAGTACTAAGCACAGATACGCAGTATTTT. As protein: CASGLVTSVLSTDTQYF.